This TCR beta chain was recorded in a study of early T cells in non-severe SARS-CoV-2 infection. This clonotype was detected a few times. V lost 5 bases to trimming and J lost 2 bases; unmatched junction nucleotides: 4. The CDR3 length is 15 residues. In germline, CDR1 is SGHTA, CDR2 FQGNSA. Using its own MiXCR run on the 5' RACE reads, TCRdb lists one record per CDR3 protein. The table has around 30,000 distinct CDR3 sequences, about 5.8% seen once. Input material: whole blood. The receptor's source is an adult who was a healthcare worker with PCR-confirmed SARS-CoV-2 infection or an uninfected control (not recorded which). The chain recombines TRBV7-2 with TRBJ1-5; 9 bases fit TRBD1. CDR3 sequence reads: CASSPRTGGNQPQHF. CDR3 nucleotide sequence: TGTGCCAGCAGCCCGAGGACAGGGGGCAATCAGCCCCAGCATTTT.